These T cell receptor beta chains were read from a single sample in a study of early T cells in non-severe SARS-CoV-2 infection. Using its own MiXCR run on the 5' RACE reads, TCRdb lists one record per CDR3 protein. The sample includes tens of thousands of distinct CDR3 sequences, 12% of them seen just once. The sequencing input was whole blood. The receptor source for this set is an adult who was a healthcare worker with PCR-confirmed SARS-CoV-2 infection or an uninfected control (not recorded which). Both conserved end residues are part of each CDR3. D genes are given only for firm matches. Size is omitted from some rows. Given values are once, few, many or a class for expanded clones.

d_gene,j_gene,v_gene,abundance,CDR3nt,CDR3aa
-,TRBJ2-1,TRBV6-5,many,TGTGCCAGTGGGTGGACCGGGGGTGAGCAGTTCTTC,CASGWTGGEQFF
-,TRBJ1-5,TRBV6-5,many,TGTGCCAGCAGTTCCAGCCCCGGCCAGCCCCAGCATTTT,CASSSSPGQPQHF
TRBD1,TRBJ2-7,TRBV5-1,few,TGCGCCAGCAGCTTGCAGGGTCAGGGGGTCTCCTACGAGCAGTACTTC,CASSLQGQGVSYEQYF
TRBD2,TRBJ2-3,TRBV5-4,-,TGTGCCAGCAGGCCCTTAGGGACTAGCGGGAGGGCCGGCACAGATACGCAGTATTTT,CASRPLGTSGRAGTDTQYF
-,TRBJ1-1,TRBV6-2/TRBV6-3,few,TGTGCCAGCAGCCCAGACAGGACTGAAGCTTTCTTT,CASSPDRTEAFF
TRBD1,TRBJ1-1,TRBV7-8,-,TGTGCCAGCAGCTCCCAGGGGGCCGACACTGAAGCTTTCTTT,CASSSQGADTEAFF
TRBD2,TRBJ2-3,TRBV6-4,-,TGTGCCAGCAGTGTTGTCGCGGGAGACATGGATACGCAGTATTTT,CASSVVAGDMDTQYF
-,TRBJ2-3,TRBV5-1,-,TGCGCCAGCAGCTCCTACAATACAGATACGCAGTATTTT,CASSSYNTDTQYF
TRBD2,TRBJ2-1,TRBV24-1,many,TGTGCCACCAGTGGCATGGGACTAGCGGGAGCAAATGAGCAGTTCTTC,CATSGMGLAGANEQFF
-,TRBJ1-1,TRBV6-1,-,TGTGCCGGACAAACAGAAGCGGGGACTGAAGCTTTCTTT,CAGQTEAGTEAFF
-,TRBJ2-1,TRBV2,-,TGTGCCAGCAGTGTCTATGAGCAGTTCTTC,CASSVYEQFF
-,TRBJ2-6,TRBV10-2,-,TGCGCCAGCAGTGAAATGAGCTCTGGGGCCAACGTCCTGACTTTC,CASSEMSSGANVLTF
-,TRBJ2-3,TRBV3-1,-,TGTGCCAGCAGCCAAGATGCAGAAGATACGCAGTATTTT,CASSQDAEDTQYF
TRBD2,TRBJ2-1,TRBV12-3/TRBV12-4,-,TGTGCCAGCAGTCCCGGGACTAGAGGCAATGAGCAGTTCTTC,CASSPGTRGNEQFF
-,TRBJ2-7,TRBV20-1,many,TGCAGTGCCACCCGCAGCGAGAGAGACTACGAGCAGTACTTC,CSATRSERDYEQYF
TRBD2,TRBJ2-7,TRBV10-3,few,TGTGCCCTTTCCGGGGGGGTCGAGCAGTACTTC,CALSGGVEQYF
TRBD2,TRBJ2-3,TRBV11-2,-,TGTGCCAGCAGCTTATGGAGCGGGGGCCCAGATACGCAGTATTTT,CASSLWSGGPDTQYF
-,TRBJ2-7,TRBV21-1,-,TGTGCCAGCAGCAATCTCGGCGGACACCCAGCGGGAGGGCCCGAGCAGTACTTC,CASSNLGGHPAGGPEQYF
TRBD1,TRBJ1-1,TRBV5-4,few,TGTGCCAGCAGGCGAGAACAGGGGGCGAGAACTGAAGCTTTCTTT,CASRREQGARTEAFF
TRBD2,TRBJ2-1,TRBV20-1,few,TGCAGTGCTAGGGACCTAGCGGTGTCCTACAATGAGCAGTTCTTC,CSARDLAVSYNEQFF
-,TRBJ2-3,TRBV24-1,many,TGTGCCACCAGCAAGGCGGACACAGATACGCAGTATTTT,CATSKADTDTQYF
TRBD1,TRBJ2-7,TRBV20-1,-,TGCAGTGCTAGAGAGGACAGGGAGCAGTACTTC,CSAREDREQYF
-,TRBJ2-3,TRBV28,-,TGTGCCAGCAGTTTTCCCTCAGATACGCAGTATTTT,CASSFPSDTQYF
TRBD1,TRBJ1-6,TRBV10-3,-,TGTGCCATCCGACGGACAGGGGGCTATAATTCACCCCTCCACTTT,CAIRRTGGYNSPLHF
-,TRBJ2-2,TRBV4-3,few,TGCGCCAGCAGCAGACAGGCCCCTGGCGCGAACACCGGGGAGCTGTTTTTT,CASSRQAPGANTGELFF
TRBD2,TRBJ2-2,TRBV11-2,-,TGTGCCAGCAGCGTAGGACTAGCGGGCACCGGGGAGCTGTTTTTT,CASSVGLAGTGELFF
-,TRBJ2-3,TRBV20-1,many,TGCAGTGCTAGAGATATGAAGGGGAGCCCAGATACGCAGTATTTT,CSARDMKGSPDTQYF
TRBD2,TRBJ2-3,TRBV18,few,TGTGCCAGCTCCAACGGGGGGACCGCAGATACGCAGTATTTT,CASSNGGTADTQYF
-,TRBJ1-4,TRBV7-2,-,TGTGCCAGCAGCCCGATAGTGGCGACTAATGAAAAACTGTTTTTT,CASSPIVATNEKLFF
-,TRBJ2-3,TRBV20-1,many,TGCAGTGCTAGAGATATGCAGTCTGGCACAGATACGCAGTATTTT,CSARDMQSGTDTQYF
-,TRBJ2-7,TRBV7-9,many,TGTGCCAGCAGCTTCGCACCCTCGACTGGCCGCTCCTACGAGCAGTACTTC,CASSFAPSTGRSYEQYF
TRBD1,TRBJ2-4,TRBV20-1,-,TGCAGTGCGTGGACAGGGATAAGGGAAAACATTCAGTACTTC,CSAWTGIRENIQYF
TRBD1,TRBJ2-3,TRBV5-4,-,TGTGCCAGCAGCCTCGACAGGGTTGACACAGATACGCAGTATTTT,CASSLDRVDTDTQYF
-,TRBJ2-2,TRBV14,many,TGTGCCAGCAGCCAAGATACCAGGAGCGCCGGGGAGCTGTTTTTT,CASSQDTRSAGELFF
-,TRBJ2-7,TRBV7-2,many,TGTGCCAGCAGACCGAGTTTGGGGTCCTACGAGCAGTACTTC,CASRPSLGSYEQYF
-,TRBJ2-5,TRBV5-1,few,TGCGCCAGCAGCCCCGGGGCAGGGGATTGGGAGACCCAGTACTTC,CASSPGAGDWETQYF
-,TRBJ2-5,TRBV5-1,few,TGCGCCAGCTATCAAGAGACCCAGTACTTC,CASYQETQYF
TRBD1,TRBJ1-1,TRBV5-1,few,TGCGCCAGCAAACCCGGGACAGGTTTGAACACTGAAGCTTTCTTT,CASKPGTGLNTEAFF
-,TRBJ2-5,TRBV12-3/TRBV12-4,-,TGTGCCAGCAGTTCCGGCTACCAAGAGACCCAGTACTTC,CASSSGYQETQYF
-,TRBJ1-1,TRBV5-4,-,TGTGCCAGCAGCAATCGAAGGGGCCCCCCTGAAGCTTTCTTT,CASSNRRGPPEAFF
-,TRBJ1-1,TRBV7-8,few,TGTGCCAGCAGCTTAGAATTGAACACTGAAGCTTTCTTT,CASSLELNTEAFF
TRBD2,TRBJ2-2,TRBV5-4,-,TGTGCCAGCAGCCCCGCCGGGGGGTCCGGGGAGCTGTCTTTT,CASSPAGGSGELSF